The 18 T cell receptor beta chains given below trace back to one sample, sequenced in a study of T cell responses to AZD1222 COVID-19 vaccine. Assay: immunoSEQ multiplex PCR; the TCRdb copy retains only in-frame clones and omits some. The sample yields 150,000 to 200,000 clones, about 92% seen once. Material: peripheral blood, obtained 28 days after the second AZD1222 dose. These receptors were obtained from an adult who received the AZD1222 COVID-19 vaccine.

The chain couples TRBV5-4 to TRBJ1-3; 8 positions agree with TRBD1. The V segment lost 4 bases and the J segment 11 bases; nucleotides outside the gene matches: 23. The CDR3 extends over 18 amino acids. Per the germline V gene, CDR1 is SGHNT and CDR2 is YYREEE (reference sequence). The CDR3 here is CASSAQGARGDGESAIYF. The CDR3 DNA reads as TGTGCCAGCAGCGCGCAGGGGGCGCGTGGGGATGGTGAAAGCGCCATATATTTT.

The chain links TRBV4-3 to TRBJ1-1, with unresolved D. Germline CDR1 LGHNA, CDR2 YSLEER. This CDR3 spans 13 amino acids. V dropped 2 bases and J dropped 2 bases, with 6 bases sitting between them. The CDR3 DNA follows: TGCGCCAGCAGCCAAACGTCCAACACTGAAGCTTTCTTT. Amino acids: CASSQTSNTEAFF.

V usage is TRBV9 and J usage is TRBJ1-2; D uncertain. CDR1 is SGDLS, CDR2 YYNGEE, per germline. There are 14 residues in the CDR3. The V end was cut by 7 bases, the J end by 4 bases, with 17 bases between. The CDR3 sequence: CASHRATSGYGYTF. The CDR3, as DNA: TGTGCCAGCCACCGGGCCACAAGTGGCTATGGCTACACCTTC.

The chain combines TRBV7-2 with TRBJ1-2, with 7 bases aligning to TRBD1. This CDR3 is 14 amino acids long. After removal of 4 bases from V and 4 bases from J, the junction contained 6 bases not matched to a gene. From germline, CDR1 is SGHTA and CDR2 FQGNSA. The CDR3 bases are TGTGCCAGCAGCTCCCAGGGACAGATCTATGGCTACACCTTC. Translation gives CASSSQGQIYGYTF. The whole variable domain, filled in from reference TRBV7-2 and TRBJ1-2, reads GAGVSQSPSNKVTEKGKDVELRCDPISGHTALYWYRQSLGQGLEFLIYFQGNSAPDKSGLPSDRFSAERTGGSVSTLTIQRTQQEDSAVYLCASSSQGQIYGYTFGSGTRLTVV.

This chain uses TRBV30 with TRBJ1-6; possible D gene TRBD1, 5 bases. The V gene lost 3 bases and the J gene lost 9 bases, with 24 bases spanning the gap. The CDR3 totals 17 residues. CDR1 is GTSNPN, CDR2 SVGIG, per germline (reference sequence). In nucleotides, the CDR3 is TGTGCCTGGAGCCCAACCCCGCCGGGGCCGGCGGGTTCACCCCTCCACTTT. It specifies CAWSPTPPGPAGSPLHF.

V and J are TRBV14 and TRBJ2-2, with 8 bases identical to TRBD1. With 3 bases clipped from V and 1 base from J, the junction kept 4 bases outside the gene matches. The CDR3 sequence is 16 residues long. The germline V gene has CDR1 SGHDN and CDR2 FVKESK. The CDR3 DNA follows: TGTGCCAGCAGCCAGGGCAGGGGGCTGAACACCGGGGAGCTGTTTTTT. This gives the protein CASSQGRGLNTGELFF.

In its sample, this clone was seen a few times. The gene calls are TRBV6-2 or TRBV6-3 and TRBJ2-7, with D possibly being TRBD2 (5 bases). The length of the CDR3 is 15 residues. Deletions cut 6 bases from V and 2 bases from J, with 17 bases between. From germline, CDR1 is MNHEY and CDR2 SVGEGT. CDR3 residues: CASSRTAEQTYEQYF. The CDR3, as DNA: TGTGCCAGCAGCCGCACAGCGGAGCAGACCTACGAGCAGTACTTC.

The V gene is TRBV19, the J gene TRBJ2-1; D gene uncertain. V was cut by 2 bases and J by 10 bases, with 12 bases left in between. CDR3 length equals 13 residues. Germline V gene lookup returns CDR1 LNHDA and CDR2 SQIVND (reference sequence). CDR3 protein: CASSIFRVGEQFF. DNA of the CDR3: TGTGCCAGTAGTATATTCCGGGTCGGGGAGCAGTTCTTC.

CDR3 in amino acids: CSVRPGQGTYEQYF. The CDR3 DNA follows: TGCAGCGTCCGTCCGGGACAGGGGACCTACGAGCAGTACTTC. The chain carries TRBV29-1 and TRBJ2-7, with 10 bases aligning to TRBD1. V was clipped by 6 bases and J by 2 bases; unmatched bases: 7. CDR1 and CDR2 (germline): SQVTM, ANQGSEA. The CDR3 extends over 14 amino acids.

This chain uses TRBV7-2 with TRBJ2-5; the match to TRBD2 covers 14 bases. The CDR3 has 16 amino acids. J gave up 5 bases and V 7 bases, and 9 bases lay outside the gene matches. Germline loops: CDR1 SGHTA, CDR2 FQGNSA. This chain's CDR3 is CASTLTSGRARETQYF. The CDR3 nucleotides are TGTGCCAGCACCCTGACTAGCGGGAGGGCGAGGGAGACCCAGTACTTC.

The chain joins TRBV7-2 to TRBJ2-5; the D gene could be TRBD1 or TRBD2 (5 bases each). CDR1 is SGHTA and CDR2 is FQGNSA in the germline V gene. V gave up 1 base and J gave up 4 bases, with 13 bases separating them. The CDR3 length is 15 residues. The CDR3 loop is CASSLGMGVGETQYF. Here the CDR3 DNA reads TGTGCCAGCAGCTTAGGGATGGGGGTCGGAGAGACCCAGTACTTC.

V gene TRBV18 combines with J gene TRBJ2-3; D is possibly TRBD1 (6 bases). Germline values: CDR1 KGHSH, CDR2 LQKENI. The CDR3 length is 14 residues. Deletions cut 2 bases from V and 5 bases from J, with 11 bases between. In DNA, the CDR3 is TGTGCCAGCTCACCAGCTGGGGGCAAAGATACGCAGTATTTT. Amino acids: CASSPAGGKDTQYF.

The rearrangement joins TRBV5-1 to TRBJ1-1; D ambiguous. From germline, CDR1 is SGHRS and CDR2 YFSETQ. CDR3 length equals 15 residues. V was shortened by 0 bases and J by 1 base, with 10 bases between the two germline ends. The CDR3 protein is CASSLVAGANTEAFF. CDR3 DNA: TGCGCCAGCAGCTTGGTAGCAGGAGCGAACACTGAAGCTTTCTTT.

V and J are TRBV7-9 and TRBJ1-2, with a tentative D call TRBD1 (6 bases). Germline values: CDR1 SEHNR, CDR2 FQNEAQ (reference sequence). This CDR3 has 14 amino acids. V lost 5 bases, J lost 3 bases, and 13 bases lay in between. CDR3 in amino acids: CASSPRGSDYGYTF. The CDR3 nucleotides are TGTGCCAGCAGCCCCAGGGGATCGGACTATGGCTACACCTTC.

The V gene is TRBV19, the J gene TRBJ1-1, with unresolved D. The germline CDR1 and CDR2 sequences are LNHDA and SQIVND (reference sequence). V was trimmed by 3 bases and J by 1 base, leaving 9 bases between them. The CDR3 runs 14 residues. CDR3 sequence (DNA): TGTGCCAGTAGTATTCTGGGGTCGAACACTGAAGCTTTCTTT. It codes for CASSILGSNTEAFF.

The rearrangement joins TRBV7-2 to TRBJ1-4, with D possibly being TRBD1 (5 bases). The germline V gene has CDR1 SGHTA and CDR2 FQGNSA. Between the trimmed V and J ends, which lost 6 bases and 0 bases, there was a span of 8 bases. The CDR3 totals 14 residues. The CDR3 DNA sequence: TGTGCCAGCAGATCCAGGGCAACTAATGAAAAACTGTTTTTT. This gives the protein CASRSRATNEKLFF.

In DNA, the CDR3 is TGTGCCAGCAGTGAATTACCGGGACAGCCGAACAATGAGCAGTTCTTC. This encodes CASSELPGQPNNEQFF. The rearrangement links TRBV6-1 to TRBJ2-1; 7 bases match TRBD1. V shed 2 bases and J 5 bases; nucleotides not matched to a gene: 9. The germline CDR1 and CDR2 sequences are MNHNS and SASEGT. This CDR3 has 16 amino acids.

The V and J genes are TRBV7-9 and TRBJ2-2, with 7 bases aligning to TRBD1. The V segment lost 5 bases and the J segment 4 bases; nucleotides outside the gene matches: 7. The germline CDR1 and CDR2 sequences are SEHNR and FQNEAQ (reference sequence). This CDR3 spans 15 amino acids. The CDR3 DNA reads TGTGCCAGCAGCACGATAGGGGGCCTCACCGGGGAGCTGTTTTTT. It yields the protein CASSTIGGLTGELFF. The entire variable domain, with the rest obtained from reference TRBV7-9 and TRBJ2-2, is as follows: DTGVSQNPRHKITKRGQNVTFRCDPISEHNRLYWYRQTLGQGPEFLTYFQNEAQLEKSRLLSDRFSAERPKGSFSTLEIQRTEQGDSAMYLCASSTIGGLTGELFFGEGSRLTVL.